This TCR beta chain was documented in a study of blood T cells in healthy people across ages. Remarks on this clonotype: Its antigen is unidentified.

V lost 0 bases, J lost 2 bases, and 8 bases lay in between. The CDR3 has 14 amino acids. Germline CDR1 LGHDT, CDR2 YNNKEL (reference sequence). A second PCR of 7 to 11 cycles used a sample-barcoded 5' primer and a J-beta primer mix. MiXCR was run by TCRdb on the 5' RACE reads, yielding one entry per CDR3 protein. The sample consists of more than 900,000 distinct CDR3 sequences, roughly a quarter of them appearing once. Findings and limits, study-wide: Age advanced and TCR beta diversity per million T cells fell, roughly linearly. Strong correlation existed between TCR beta diversity and naive T cell percentage.

These same records also appear under a second study, on T cells of mothers and their children. As reported in that work: During the second PCR, the M1S primer introduced sample barcodes along with 2-4 random nucleotides. Each child gave 2.9 million or so TCR beta CDR3 reads (each mother, over 9 million).

The sequencing sample was made of blood. The origin of this receptor is a girl aged 2 to 10 in good health. V and J are TRBV3-1 and TRBJ2-7; D call uncertain. The CDR3 protein is CASSQEAVTYEQYF. DNA for the CDR3: TGTGCCAGCAGCCAAGAGGCGGTGACCTACGAGCAGTACTTC.